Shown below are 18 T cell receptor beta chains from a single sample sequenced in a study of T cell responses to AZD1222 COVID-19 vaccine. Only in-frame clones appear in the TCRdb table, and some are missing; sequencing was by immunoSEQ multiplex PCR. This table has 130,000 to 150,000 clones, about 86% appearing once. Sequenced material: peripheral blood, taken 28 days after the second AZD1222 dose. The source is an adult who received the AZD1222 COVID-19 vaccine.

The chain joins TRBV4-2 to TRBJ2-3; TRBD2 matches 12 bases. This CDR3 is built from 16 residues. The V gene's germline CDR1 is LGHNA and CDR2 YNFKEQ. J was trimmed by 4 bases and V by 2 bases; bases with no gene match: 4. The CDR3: CASSQSTSGSADTQYF. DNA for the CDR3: TGTGCCAGCAGCCAATCGACTAGCGGGAGCGCAGATACGCAGTATTTT.

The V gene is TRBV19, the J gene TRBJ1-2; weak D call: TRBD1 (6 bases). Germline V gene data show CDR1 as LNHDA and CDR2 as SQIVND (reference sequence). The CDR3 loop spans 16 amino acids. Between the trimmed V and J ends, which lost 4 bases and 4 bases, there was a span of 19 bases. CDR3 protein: CASSTPGRDITYGYTF. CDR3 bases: TGTGCCAGTAGTACCCCCGGTCGGGACATCACCTATGGCTACACCTTC.

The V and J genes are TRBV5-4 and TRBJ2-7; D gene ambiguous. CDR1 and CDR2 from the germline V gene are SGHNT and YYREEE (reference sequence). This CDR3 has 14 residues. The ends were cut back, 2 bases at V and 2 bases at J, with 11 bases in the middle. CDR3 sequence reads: CASSLEMGTYEQYF. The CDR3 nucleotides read TGTGCCAGCAGCTTAGAGATGGGGACCTACGAGCAGTACTTC.

The DNA of the CDR3 is TGTGCCAGCAGTTACACAGGGGGCGGAACTGAAGCTTTCTTT. This sequence encodes CASSYTGGGTEAFF. The V and J genes are TRBV6-5 and TRBJ1-1, with 9 bases matching TRBD1. There are 14 residues in the CDR3. V lost 2 bases and J lost 5; bases outside the gene matches: 3. CDR1 MNHEY and CDR2 SVGAGI come from the germline V gene.

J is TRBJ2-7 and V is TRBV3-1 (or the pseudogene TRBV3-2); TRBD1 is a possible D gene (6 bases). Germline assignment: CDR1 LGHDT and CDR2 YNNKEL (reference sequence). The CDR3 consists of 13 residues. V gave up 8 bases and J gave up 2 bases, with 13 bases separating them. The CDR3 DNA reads TGTGCCAGCGGTCAGACAGGAACCTACGAGCAGTACTTC. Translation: CASGQTGTYEQYF.

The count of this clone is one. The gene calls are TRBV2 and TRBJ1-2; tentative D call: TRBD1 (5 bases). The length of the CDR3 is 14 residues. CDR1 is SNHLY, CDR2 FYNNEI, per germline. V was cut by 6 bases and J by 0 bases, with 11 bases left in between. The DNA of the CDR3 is TGTGCCAGCAGCCTTCAGGGCCCTAACTATGGCTACACCTTC. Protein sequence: CASSLQGPNYGYTF. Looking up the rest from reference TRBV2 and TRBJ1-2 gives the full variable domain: EPEVTQTPSHQVTQMGQEVILRCVPISNHLYFYWYRQILGQKVEFLVSFYNNEISEKSEIFDDQFSVERPDGSNFTLKIRSTKLEDSAMYFCASSLQGPNYGYTFGSGTRLTVV.

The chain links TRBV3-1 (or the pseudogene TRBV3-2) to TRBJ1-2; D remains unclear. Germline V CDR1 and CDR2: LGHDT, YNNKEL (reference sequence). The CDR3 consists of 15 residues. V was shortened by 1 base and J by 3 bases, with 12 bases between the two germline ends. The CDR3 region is CASSQGLTQYYGYTF. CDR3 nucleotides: TGTGCCAGCAGCCAAGGACTCACTCAATACTATGGCTACACCTTC.

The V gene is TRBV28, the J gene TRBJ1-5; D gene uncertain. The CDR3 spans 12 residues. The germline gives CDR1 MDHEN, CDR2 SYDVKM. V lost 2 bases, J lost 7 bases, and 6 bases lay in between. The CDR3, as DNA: TGTGCCAGCAGTTTAATTGGACAGCCCCAGCATTTT. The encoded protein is CASSLIGQPQHF. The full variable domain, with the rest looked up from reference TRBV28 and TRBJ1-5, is DVKVTQSSRYLVKRTGEKVFLECVQDMDHENMFWYRQDPGLGLRLIYFSYDVKMKEKGDIPEGYSVSREKKERFSLILESASTNQTSMYLCASSLIGQPQHFGDGTRLSIL.

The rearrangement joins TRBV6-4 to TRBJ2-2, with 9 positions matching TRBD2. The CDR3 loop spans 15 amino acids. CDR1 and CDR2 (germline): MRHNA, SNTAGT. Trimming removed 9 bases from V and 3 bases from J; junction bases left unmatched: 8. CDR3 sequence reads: CASSRGTSYTGELFF. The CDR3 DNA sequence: TGTGCCAGTAGCCGCGGGACTAGCTACACCGGGGAGCTGTTTTTT.

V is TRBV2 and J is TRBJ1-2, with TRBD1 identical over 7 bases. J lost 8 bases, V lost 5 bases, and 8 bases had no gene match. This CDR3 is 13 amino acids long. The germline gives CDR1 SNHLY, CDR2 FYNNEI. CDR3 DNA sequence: TGTGCCAGCAGTCCACAGGGGTTCGGCGGCTACACCTTC. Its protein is CASSPQGFGGYTF. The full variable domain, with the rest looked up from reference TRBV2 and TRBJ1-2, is EPEVTQTPSHQVTQMGQEVILRCVPISNHLYFYWYRQILGQKVEFLVSFYNNEISEKSEIFDDQFSVERPDGSNFTLKIRSTKLEDSAMYFCASSPQGFGGYTFGSGTRLTVV.

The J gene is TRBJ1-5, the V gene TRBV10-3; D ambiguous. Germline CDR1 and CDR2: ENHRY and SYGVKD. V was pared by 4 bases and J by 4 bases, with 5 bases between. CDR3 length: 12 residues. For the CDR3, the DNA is TGTGCCATCAGTGGAGCGAATCAGCCCCAGCATTTT. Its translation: CAISGANQPQHF.

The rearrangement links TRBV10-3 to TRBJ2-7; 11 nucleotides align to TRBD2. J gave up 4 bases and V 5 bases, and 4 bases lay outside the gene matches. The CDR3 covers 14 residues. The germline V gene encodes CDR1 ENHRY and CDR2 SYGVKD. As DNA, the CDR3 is TGTGCCATCAGTACCGGGACTAGCGGTTACGAGCAGTACTTC. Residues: CAISTGTSGYEQYF.

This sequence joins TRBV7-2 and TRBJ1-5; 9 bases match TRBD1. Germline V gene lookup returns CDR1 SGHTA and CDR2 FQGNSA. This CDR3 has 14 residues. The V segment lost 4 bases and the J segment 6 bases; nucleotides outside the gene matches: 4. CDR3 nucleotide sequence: TGTGCCAGCAGCTCGGGACAGGGCGTTCAGCCCCAGCATTTT. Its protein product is CASSSGQGVQPQHF.

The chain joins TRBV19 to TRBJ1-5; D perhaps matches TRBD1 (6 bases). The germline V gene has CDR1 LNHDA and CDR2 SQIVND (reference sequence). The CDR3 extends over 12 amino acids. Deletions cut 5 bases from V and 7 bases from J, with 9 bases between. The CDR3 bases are TGTGCCAGTAGTGACAGGTTGCAGCCCCAGCATTTT. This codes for CASSDRLQPQHF. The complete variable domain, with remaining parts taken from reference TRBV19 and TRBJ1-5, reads DGGITQSPKYLFRKEGQNVTLSCEQNLNHDAMYWYRQDPGQGLRLIYYSQIVNDFQKGDIAEGYSVSREKKESFPLTVTSAQKNPTAFYLCASSDRLQPQHFGDGTRLSIL.

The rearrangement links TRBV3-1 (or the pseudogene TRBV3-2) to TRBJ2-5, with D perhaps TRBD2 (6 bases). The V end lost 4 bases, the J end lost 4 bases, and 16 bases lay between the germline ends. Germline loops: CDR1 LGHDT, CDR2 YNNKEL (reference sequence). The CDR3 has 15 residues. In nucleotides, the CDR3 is TGTGCCAGCAGCCCTCTTAGGACTAATCGAGAGACCCAGTACTTC. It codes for CASSPLRTNRETQYF.

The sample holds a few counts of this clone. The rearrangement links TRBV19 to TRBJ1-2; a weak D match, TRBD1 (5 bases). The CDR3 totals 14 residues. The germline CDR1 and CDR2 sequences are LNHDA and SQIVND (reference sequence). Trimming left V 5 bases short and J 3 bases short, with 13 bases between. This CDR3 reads CASSDPGTDYGYTF. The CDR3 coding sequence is TGTGCCAGTAGTGACCCCGGGACGGACTATGGCTACACCTTC.

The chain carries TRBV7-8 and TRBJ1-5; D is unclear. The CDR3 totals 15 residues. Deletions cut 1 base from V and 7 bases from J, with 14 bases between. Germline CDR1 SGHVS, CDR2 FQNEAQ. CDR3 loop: CASSLGTPARQPQHF. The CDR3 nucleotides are TGTGCCAGCAGCTTAGGGACCCCCGCCAGGCAGCCCCAGCATTTT.

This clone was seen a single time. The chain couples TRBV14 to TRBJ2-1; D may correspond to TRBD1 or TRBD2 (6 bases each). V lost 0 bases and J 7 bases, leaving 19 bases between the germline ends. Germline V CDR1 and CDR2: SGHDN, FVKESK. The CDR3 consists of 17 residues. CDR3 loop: CASSQDVLGGPWNEQFF. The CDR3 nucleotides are TGTGCCAGCAGCCAAGATGTATTAGGGGGGCCTTGGAATGAGCAGTTCTTC.